The 23 T cell receptor beta chains below all came from one sample that was sequenced in a study of OX40 agonist ivuxolimab in advanced cancers. Repertoires were generated with immunoSEQ multiplex PCR, while TCRdb's copy carries only in-frame clones and drops some. Here the sample spans fewer than 80,000 clones, 89% being singletons. The specimen comprised CD4+ or CD8+ T cells sorted from blood, sampled in a trial of the OX40 agonist ivuxolimab. All receptors come from an adult with an advanced solid tumor such as melanoma, head and neck, liver or kidney cancer.

V usage is TRBV2 and J usage is TRBJ2-5; 9 bases are shared with TRBD1. The CDR3 is made up of 16 amino acids. Trimming removed 3 bases from V and 1 base from J; junction bases left unmatched: 6. CDR1 is SNHLY, CDR2 FYNNEI, per germline. DNA for the CDR3: TGTGCCAGCAGTGATCCGAACAGGGGGCCCCAAGAGACCCAGTACTTC. The encoded protein is CASSDPNRGPQETQYF.

This chain joins TRBV4-2 and TRBJ2-7; D possibly corresponds to TRBD2 (5 bases). Germline V CDR1 and CDR2: LGHNA, YNFKEQ. Between the trimmed V and J ends, which lost 0 bases and 0 bases, there was a span of 9 bases. The CDR3 has 15 residues. The chain's CDR3 is CASSQETTSSYEQYF. The CDR3 DNA reads TGTGCCAGCAGCCAAGAGACTACAAGCTCCTACGAGCAGTACTTC.

The chain joins TRBV30 to TRBJ1-5; D is uncertain. Germline loops: CDR1 GTSNPN, CDR2 SVGIG (reference sequence). The CDR3 consists of 13 residues. The V gene lost 1 base and the J gene lost 6 bases, with 10 bases spanning the gap. The CDR3 sequence is CAWSGGSGQPQHF. CDR3 bases: TGTGCCTGGAGTGGGGGTTCGGGTCAGCCCCAGCATTTT.

This clone was observed once. The chain uses TRBV6-5 and TRBJ1-1, with D hard to call. The CDR3 covers 13 residues. The germline V and J ends were trimmed by 7 bases and 4 bases, with 13 bases remaining between them. The germline CDR1 and CDR2 sequences are MNHEY and SVGAGI. CDR3 bases: TGTGCCAGCACTAGGAACTTTGGCACTGAAGCTTTCTTT. This codes for CASTRNFGTEAFF.

The rearrangement joins TRBV30 to TRBJ1-1; D might be TRBD1 (5 bases). Trimming cost V 0 bases and J 7 bases, with 9 bases left between them. This CDR3 region has 12 residues. Germline CDR1 and CDR2: GTSNPN and SVGIG (reference sequence). The CDR3 spells CAWSVRGDEAFF. The CDR3 bases are TGTGCCTGGAGTGTACGGGGGGATGAAGCTTTCTTT. Filled out from reference TRBV30 and TRBJ1-1, the complete variable domain reads SQTIHQWPATLVQPVGSPLSLECTVEGTSNPNLYWYRQAAGRGLQLLFYSVGIGQISSEVPQNLSASRPQDRQFILSSKKLLLSDSGFYLCAWSVRGDEAFFGQGTRLTVV.

V is TRBV27 and J is TRBJ2-2; no reliable D call. The germline V and J ends were trimmed by 2 bases and 7 bases, with 8 bases remaining between them. The CDR3 covers 13 residues. Per germline, CDR1 MNHEY and CDR2 SMNVEV (reference sequence). CDR3 amino acids: CASSLMASGELFF. The CDR3 coding sequence is TGTGCCAGCAGTTTAATGGCTAGCGGGGAGCTGTTTTTT.

The V gene is TRBV7-9, the J gene TRBJ2-2; possible D gene TRBD1, 5 bases. Per germline, CDR1 SEHNR and CDR2 FQNEAQ (reference sequence). V dropped 2 bases and J dropped 0 bases, with 7 bases sitting between them. This CDR3 has 15 residues. Here the CDR3 reads CASSLRRANTGELFF. In DNA form, the CDR3 reads TGTGCCAGCAGCTTACGCAGGGCGAACACCGGGGAGCTGTTTTTT. Based on the CDR3 plus reference TRBV7-9 and TRBJ2-2, the full variable domain is DTGVSQNPRHKITKRGQNVTFRCDPISEHNRLYWYRQTLGQGPEFLTYFQNEAQLEKSRLLSDRFSAERPKGSFSTLEIQRTEQGDSAMYLCASSLRRANTGELFFGEGSRLTVL.

The V and J genes are TRBV9 and TRBJ2-3; a weak D match, TRBD2 (5 bases). Germline CDR1 and CDR2: SGDLS and YYNGEE. The CDR3 contains 12 residues. V was clipped by 7 bases and J by 7 bases, with 13 bases between them. The CDR3 is CASSGTANTQYF. CDR3 in DNA: TGTGCCAGCTCGGGAACTGCCAATACGCAGTATTTT.

CDR3 DNA: TGTGCCAGCAGCGACTGGACAGAAGCTAACTATGGCTACACCTTC. Amino acids: CASSDWTEANYGYTF. This chain links TRBV5-4 with TRBJ1-2; tentatively, D is TRBD1 (6 bases). CDR1 SGHNT and CDR2 YYREEE come from the germline V gene (reference sequence). V lost 4 bases and J lost 0, with 13 bases in between. The CDR3 length is 15 residues.

This chain uses TRBV2 with TRBJ1-5, with D possibly matching TRBD1 (6 bases). V was cut by 0 bases and J by 0 bases, with 12 bases left in between. The CDR3 totals 17 residues. The V gene's germline CDR1 is SNHLY and CDR2 FYNNEI. CDR3 sequence (DNA): TGTGCCAGCAGTGAAGCGGGGACACCAAATAGCAATCAGCCCCAGCATTTT. Residues: CASSEAGTPNSNQPQHF.

The chain uses TRBV11-3 and TRBJ2-3; TRBD1 matches at 8 bases. Trimming at V came to 1 base and at J to 5 bases, leaving 2 bases not matched to a gene. The CDR3 loop spans 14 amino acids. Germline V lookup: CDR1 SGHNT, CDR2 YENEEA. Here the CDR3 reads CASSLGTGQDTQYF. The CDR3 DNA sequence: TGTGCCAGCAGCTTAGGGACAGGGCAAGATACGCAGTATTTT.

The rearrangement joins TRBV7-3 to TRBJ2-2, with 8 bases fitting TRBD2. Germline CDR1 and CDR2: SGHTA and FQGTGA. The CDR3 extends over 17 amino acids. V was clipped by 5 bases and J by 1 base; unmatched bases: 9. Written as DNA, the CDR3 is TGTGCCAGCAGCCCGATCGAGGGACTAGAGAACACCGGGGAGCTGTTTTTT. The encoded protein is CASSPIEGLENTGELFF.

V usage is TRBV19 and J usage is TRBJ2-1; D unclear. Trimming removed 3 bases at V and 9 bases at J, with 6 bases between. Germline values: CDR1 LNHDA, CDR2 SQIVND (reference sequence). The CDR3 has 11 residues. The CDR3 spells CASSMAFEQFF. The CDR3 DNA sequence: TGTGCCAGTAGTATGGCGTTTGAGCAGTTCTTC.

The chain is built from TRBV29-1 and TRBJ2-2; no reliable D call. This CDR3 comprises 12 residues. V lost 5 bases and J lost 6, with 10 bases in between. Germline V lookup: CDR1 SQVTM, CDR2 ANQGSEA. CDR3 bases: TGCAGCGTTCTTCTTGGGGCCGGGGAGCTGTTTTTT. Translation: CSVLLGAGELFF.

This sequence joins TRBV27 and TRBJ1-1, with D possibly being TRBD1 (6 bases). CDR1 and CDR2 (germline): MNHEY, SMNVEV (reference sequence). Trimming pared 2 bases from V and 4 bases from J, leaving 11 bases between. The CDR3 spans 14 residues. The CDR3 DNA reads as TGTGCCAGCAGTTTAATAGGGGGACCCACTGAAGCTTTCTTT. Translated: CASSLIGGPTEAFF.

The chain is built from TRBV25-1 and TRBJ1-1; TRBD1 agrees at 11 bases. V was pared by 1 base and J by 3 bases, with 1 base of the junction left unmatched. CDR1 and CDR2 from the germline V gene are MGHDK and SYGVNS. This CDR3 comprises 15 residues. This CDR3 reads CASSEWDRGYTEAFF. The CDR3 nucleotides are TGTGCCAGCAGTGAATGGGACAGGGGGTACACTGAAGCTTTCTTT.

The CDR3 region has the DNA TGTGCCAGCAGCTTAGCGCCCGGCTACGAGCAGTACTTC. This encodes CASSLAPGYEQYF. V and J are TRBV7-6 and TRBJ2-7; no reliable D call. The CDR3 has 13 residues. The germline V and J ends were trimmed by 0 bases and 3 bases, with 6 bases remaining between them. Per germline, CDR1 SGHVS and CDR2 FNYEAQ.

This chain links TRBV7-9 with TRBJ1-1, with TRBD1 matching 8 bases. The V segment lost 4 bases and the J segment 5 bases; nucleotides outside the gene matches: 6. CDR3 size: 14 residues. Germline-derived CDR1 and CDR2 are SEHNR and FQNEAQ (reference sequence). The CDR3 coding sequence is TGTGCCAGCAGCTGGACAGGGAGGGAAACTGAAGCTTTCTTT. It codes for CASSWTGRETEAFF.

This chain connects TRBV7-9 to TRBJ2-3; D perhaps matches TRBD2 (6 bases). In germline, CDR1 is SEHNR, CDR2 FQNEAQ (reference sequence). The CDR3 runs to 15 residues. V lost 5 bases and J lost 1, with 13 bases in between. The CDR3 sequence: CASSTGGAGTDTQYF. The CDR3 DNA follows: TGTGCCAGCAGCACCGGCGGGGCAGGCACAGATACGCAGTATTTT.

This clone has a handful of counts. The chain carries TRBV27 and TRBJ2-1, with D tentatively TRBD1 (6 bases). CDR1 is MNHEY, CDR2 SMNVEV, per germline (reference sequence). Trimming removed 5 bases at V and 10 bases at J, with 12 bases between. CDR3 length: 12 amino acids. CDR3 sequence: CASSPQGQEQFF. CDR3 bases: TGTGCCAGCAGTCCACAGGGACAAGAGCAGTTCTTC.

This CDR3 reads CASSEALQRQGRLDGYTF. The CDR3 DNA follows: TGTGCCAGCAGTGAAGCCCTCCAGAGACAGGGGAGATTAGATGGCTACACCTTC. The rearrangement links TRBV2 to TRBJ1-2, with 8 nucleotides matching TRBD1. Per the germline V gene, CDR1 is SNHLY and CDR2 is FYNNEI. V lost 0 bases, J lost 6 bases, and 15 bases stayed unmatched. CDR3 length: 18 residues.

CDR3 amino acids: CASRIRDRVYEQYF. As DNA, the CDR3 is TGTGCCAGCAGGATCCGGGACAGGGTCTACGAGCAGTACTTC. The genes are TRBV21-1 and TRBJ2-7; the table's D call, TRBD1, was not checked against the DNA. TRBV21-1 is a pseudogene. CDR3 length: 14 amino acids.

J is TRBJ1-2 and V is TRBV9, with D hard to call. CDR3 length: 9 residues. Trimming took 1 base from V and 13 from J, leaving 5 bases between them. Germline CDR1 reads SGDLS; CDR2 reads YYNGEE. CDR3 nucleotide sequence: TGTGCCAGCAGCGTACCCGCCACCTTC. This sequence encodes CASSVPATF.